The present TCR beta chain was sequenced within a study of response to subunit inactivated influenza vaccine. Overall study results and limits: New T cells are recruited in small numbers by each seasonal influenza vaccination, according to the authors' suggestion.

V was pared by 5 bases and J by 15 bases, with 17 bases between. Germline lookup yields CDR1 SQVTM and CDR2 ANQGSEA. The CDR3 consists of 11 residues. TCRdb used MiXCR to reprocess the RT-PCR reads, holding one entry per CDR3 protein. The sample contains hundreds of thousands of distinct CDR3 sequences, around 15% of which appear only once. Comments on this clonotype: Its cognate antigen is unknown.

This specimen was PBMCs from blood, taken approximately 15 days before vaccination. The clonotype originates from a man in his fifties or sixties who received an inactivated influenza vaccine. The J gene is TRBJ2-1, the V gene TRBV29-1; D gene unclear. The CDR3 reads CSVRVSFVGFF. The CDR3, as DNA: TGCAGCGTTCGTGTCTCCTTTGTAGGGTTCTTC.